Detailed here is one T cell receptor (beta chain). Antigen specificity is unknown. The data were taken from a study of OX40 agonist ivuxolimab in advanced cancers. At the level of the study: People in dose escalation had one of these cancers: hepatocellular carcinoma, melanoma, renal cell or head and neck cancer. The study, taken as a whole, reports: With doses of 0.1-3.0 mg/kg, partial responders showed among the lowest clonal expansion. More expanded clones were found, on average, in CD8+ than in CD4+ T cells.

CDR3 length: 14 residues. CDR1 and CDR2 (germline): SNHLY, FYNNEI. Trimming cost V 10 bases and J 3 bases; bases outside gene matches: 7. Sequencing used immunoSEQ multiplex PCR; TCRdb keeps in-frame clones, though not all of them. The sample includes 65,000 to 85,000 clones, around 93% of them seen just once. The source was CD4+ or CD8+ T cells sorted from blood, collected in a trial of the OX40 agonist ivuxolimab. This receptor was identified in an adult with an advanced solid tumor such as melanoma, head and neck, liver or kidney cancer. The V gene is TRBV2, the J gene TRBJ2-5; 11 bases fit TRBD2. The CDR3 protein is CAISGGLAEETQYF. In DNA form, the CDR3 reads TGTGCCATCTCGGGGGGACTAGCGGAAGAGACCCAGTACTTC.